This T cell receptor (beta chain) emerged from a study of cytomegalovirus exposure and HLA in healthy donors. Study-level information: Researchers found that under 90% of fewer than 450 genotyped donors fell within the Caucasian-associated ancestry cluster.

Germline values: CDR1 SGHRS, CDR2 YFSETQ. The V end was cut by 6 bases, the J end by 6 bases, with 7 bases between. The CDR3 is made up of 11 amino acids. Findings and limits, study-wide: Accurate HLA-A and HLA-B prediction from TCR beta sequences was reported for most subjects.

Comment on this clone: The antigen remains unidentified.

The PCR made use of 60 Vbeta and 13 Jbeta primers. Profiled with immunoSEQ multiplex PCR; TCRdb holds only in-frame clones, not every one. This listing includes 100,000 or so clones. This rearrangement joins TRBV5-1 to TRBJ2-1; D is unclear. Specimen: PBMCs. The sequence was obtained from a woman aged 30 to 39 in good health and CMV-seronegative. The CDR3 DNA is TGCGCCAGCACAGATTTCAATGAGCAGTTCTTC. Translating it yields CASTDFNEQFF.